The 6 T cell receptor beta chains presented below share a single source sample, sequenced in a study of cytomegalovirus exposure and HLA in healthy donors (dated by TCRdb to 2015 to 2018). Library construction relied on the immunoSEQ multiplex PCR assay. For the multiplex PCR, a mixture combining 60 forward primers for TCR Vbeta segments and 13 reverse primers for TCR Jbeta segments was used. TCRdb stores this immuneACCESS table with in-frame sequences only. Part of the clones is absent; in the studies checked, under half of the shortfall reflects unresolved V genes, and no reason is known for the rest. The table for this sample lists 100,000 to 150,000 clones; around 72% of them were counted only once. The top ten hold around 2.6% of the sample. Sequenced: PBMCs. The receptors were sampled from a human donor in good health.

This clone showed up just once. This chain joins TRBV14 and TRBJ1-1; 8 bases fit TRBD1. The V and J ends lost 6 bases and 4 bases, in that order; junction bases with no gene match: 7. Germline lookup yields CDR1 SGHDN and CDR2 FVKESK. The CDR3 runs to 14 residues. The CDR3 sequence: CASRLQGVSTEAFF. The CDR3 DNA reads as TGTGCCAGCAGACTACAGGGGGTGAGCACTGAAGCTTTCTTT.

This rearrangement joins TRBV7-3 to TRBJ1-1; no firm D call. CDR3 length: 13 amino acids. Trimming shortened V by 1 base and J by 5 bases, and 8 bases separated the two germline ends. Germline loops: CDR1 SGHTA, CDR2 FQGTGA. This CDR3 is CASSLIGETEAFF. The CDR3, as DNA: TGTGCCAGCAGCTTAATCGGGGAGACTGAAGCTTTCTTT.

The V call is TRBV28, the J call TRBJ1-5; possible D gene TRBD1, 5 bases. The CDR3 extends over 13 amino acids. The germline V gene encodes CDR1 MDHEN and CDR2 SYDVKM. V lost 4 bases and J 10 bases, leaving 14 bases between the germline ends. The CDR3 nucleotides are TGTGCCAGCAGTTACGGACCAGGGTATCCCCAGCATTTT. Protein product: CASSYGPGYPQHF. Together with reference TRBV28 and TRBJ1-5, the CDR3 gives the full variable domain: DVKVTQSSRYLVKRTGEKVFLECVQDMDHENMFWYRQDPGLGLRLIYFSYDVKMKEKGDIPEGYSVSREKKERFSLILESASTNQTSMYLCASSYGPGYPQHFGDGTRLSIL.

The chain is built from TRBV28 and TRBJ2-7; the match to TRBD2 covers 8 bases. J gave up 6 bases and V 8 bases, and 9 bases lay outside the gene matches. Germline V CDR1 and CDR2: MDHEN, SYDVKM. The CDR3 runs 13 residues. Here the CDR3 DNA reads TGTGCCAGCCTTCCCGGGACTAGTCGCGAGCAGTACTTC. This encodes CASLPGTSREQYF. The full variable domain, rest sourced from reference TRBV28 and TRBJ2-7, is DVKVTQSSRYLVKRTGEKVFLECVQDMDHENMFWYRQDPGLGLRLIYFSYDVKMKEKGDIPEGYSVSREKKERFSLILESASTNQTSMYLCASLPGTSREQYFGPGTRLTVT.

V gene TRBV18 combines with J gene TRBJ2-7; the D gene is possibly TRBD2 (6 bases). The CDR3 has 15 residues. Trimming took 1 base from V and 6 from J, leaving 16 bases between them. Germline V gene lookup returns CDR1 KGHSH and CDR2 LQKENI. Written as DNA, the CDR3 is TGTGCCAGCTCACCACTCATAGCGGATACCGGCGAGCAGTACTTC. Protein: CASSPLIADTGEQYF.

The chain is built from TRBV7-2 and TRBJ2-3; 10 nucleotides agree with TRBD2. The CDR3 contains 17 residues. Looked up from germline, CDR1 is SGHTA and CDR2 is FQGNSA. V trimming: 1 base; J trimming: 7 bases; junction bases outside the gene matches: 11. Here the CDR3 reads CASSLDRGSGRFYTQYF. CDR3 bases: TGTGCCAGCAGCTTAGATAGGGGTAGCGGGAGGTTTTATACGCAGTATTTT. Together with reference TRBV7-2 and TRBJ2-3, the CDR3 gives the full variable domain: GAGVSQSPSNKVTEKGKDVELRCDPISGHTALYWYRQSLGQGLEFLIYFQGNSAPDKSGLPSDRFSAERTGGSVSTLTIQRTQQEDSAVYLCASSLDRGSGRFYTQYFGPGTRLTVL.